What follows are 27 T cell receptor beta chains derived from one specimen sequenced in a study of Graves' ophthalmopathy and Graves' hyperthyroidism. RNA transcripts were the template, and TCR beta CDR3 regions were amplified from them. After a first-round RT-PCR with HTBI primers, a second-round multiplex PCR was run. TCRdb itself ran the multiplex PCR reads through MiXCR, one entry per CDR3 protein. This sample has roughly 380,000 distinct CDR3 sequences; 15% to 19% occur once, and the top ten carry about 7%. The specimen was peripheral blood. All receptors derive from a woman between 18 and 30 years old with stable Graves' hyperthyroidism.

This clonotype was seen ten or more times. V and J are TRBV28 and TRBJ1-2; D gene ambiguous. Trimming shortened V by 2 bases and J by 1 base, and 5 bases separated the two germline ends. CDR1 is MDHEN, CDR2 SYDVKM, per germline. The CDR3 covers 13 residues. In nucleotides, the CDR3 is TGTGCCAGCAGTTTAGCCGGTAACTATGGCTACACCTTC. It translates to CASSLAGNYGYTF.

J is TRBJ2-7 and V is TRBV6-1, with D unresolved. Germline V CDR1 and CDR2: MNHNS, SASEGT. The V and J ends lost 6 bases and 3 bases respectively, with 18 bases between them. CDR3 size: 15 residues. CDR3 coding DNA: TGTGCCAGCAGCCTAGACGTACGGGTCGGCTACGAGCAGTACTTC. This gives the protein CASSLDVRVGYEQYF.

This clonotype was counted ten times or more. The chain uses TRBV11-2 and TRBJ1-1; D is undetermined. Germline lookup yields CDR1 SGHAT and CDR2 FQNNGV. V shed 5 bases and J shed 5 bases, with 9 bases lying between them. The CDR3 totals 12 residues. CDR3: CASSLEWTEAFF. As DNA, the CDR3 is TGTGCCAGCAGCCTGGAATGGACTGAAGCTTTCTTT.

This clonotype was picked up many times. This chain links TRBV19 with TRBJ2-5; TRBD2 matches 10 bases. The CDR3 is made up of 14 amino acids. The germline gives CDR1 LNHDA, CDR2 SQIVND (reference sequence). With V trimmed by 5 bases and J by 4 bases, 4 bases remained unmatched. The CDR3 region is CASSVGLAVETQYF. In nucleotides, the CDR3 is TGTGCCAGTAGTGTTGGACTAGCGGTAGAGACCCAGTACTTC.

This clonotype was observed many times. This rearrangement joins TRBV19 to TRBJ1-2, with D possibly being TRBD1 (5 bases). V was trimmed by 9 bases and J by 3 bases, leaving 20 bases between them. CDR1 LNHDA and CDR2 SQIVND come from the germline V gene (reference sequence). The CDR3 extends over 15 amino acids. The CDR3 region has the DNA TGTGCCAGCCTGGGACGGAGGGATCCTGACTATGGCTACACCTTC. Translated: CASLGRRDPDYGYTF.

Ten or more counts support this clonotype. The chain combines TRBV7-2 with TRBJ2-5; 8 nucleotides line up with TRBD2. V gave up 1 base and J gave up 7 bases; unmatched junction bases: 11. The CDR3 covers 16 residues. Germline CDR1 and CDR2: SGHTA and FQGNSA. The CDR3 DNA reads as TGTGCCAGCAGCTTAGTAGGCGGGGGGTTCTCTGGGACCCAGTACTTC. Translating gives CASSLVGGGFSGTQYF.

This chain uses TRBV12-3 or TRBV12-4 with TRBJ2-5; the match to TRBD1 covers 9 bases. This CDR3 is built from 15 residues. Trimming cost V 6 bases and J 5 bases; bases outside gene matches: 10. Here the CDR3 reads CASSVSTGGGETQYF. The CDR3 DNA reads as TGTGCCAGCAGCGTCTCAACAGGGGGCGGGGAGACCCAGTACTTC.

This clonotype was observed at least ten times. The V call is TRBV18, the J call TRBJ2-5; D is unresolved. Trimming stripped 8 bases from V and 5 bases from J, with 9 bases between. This CDR3 has 11 amino acids. The V gene's germline CDR1 is KGHSH and CDR2 LQKENI. The CDR3 protein is CASSPLETQYF. In DNA, the CDR3 is TGTGCCAGCAGCCCCCTTGAGACCCAGTACTTC.

This clonotype occurred many times. The chain carries TRBV6-1 and TRBJ1-1; D gene uncertain. V lost 4 bases, J lost 4 bases, and 10 bases lay in between. The CDR3 contains 13 residues. CDR1 MNHNS and CDR2 SASEGT come from the germline V gene. CDR3 sequence: CASSVSVGTEAFF. Here the CDR3 DNA reads TGTGCCAGCAGTGTATCAGTGGGCACTGAAGCTTTCTTT.

Ten or more counts support this clonotype. The chain joins TRBV28 to TRBJ2-7; D unresolved. Germline CDR1 reads MDHEN; CDR2 reads SYDVKM. Trimming removed 3 bases at V and 2 bases at J, with 14 bases between. The CDR3 runs 15 residues. The chain's CDR3 is CASSFGFGRTYEQYF. CDR3 DNA sequence: TGTGCCAGCAGTTTTGGTTTCGGACGGACCTACGAGCAGTACTTC.

About this clonotype: This may come from a read error, since a much larger clone is one base off. Without the conserved terminal phenylalanine or tryptophan, this CDR3 likely stems from a read error. The chain employs TRBV6-2 or TRBV6-3 and TRBJ2-7; 10 bases line up with TRBD1. The V and J ends lost 4 bases and 5 bases, in that order; junction bases with no gene match: 14. CDR1 and CDR2 (germline): MNHEY, SVGEGT. The CDR3 consists of 17 residues. The CDR3 here is CASSSAPGTGAGDEQYL. In DNA form, the CDR3 reads TGTGCCAGCAGTTCGGCTCCCGGGACAGGGGCTGGAGACGAGCAGTACCTC.

A note on this clonotype: Sequence at one end of the junction differs from germline and may be a read error. CDR3 amino acids: CANSDATKAYF. DNA of the CDR3: TGCGCCAACAGCGACGCTACAAAGGCGTACTTC. The chain combines TRBV5-1 with TRBJ2-7; unclear D gene. The CDR3 has 11 amino acids. Germline lookup yields CDR1 SGHRS and CDR2 YFSETQ.

As to this clonotype: Here the CDR3 omits its conserved ending phenylalanine or tryptophan, so a read error is the likely source. The limits of the CDR3 on the DNA are not certain, so only TCRdb's listed CDR3 is given. The V gene is TRBV9, the J gene TRBJ2-2; the listed D gene, TRBD1, was not tested against the DNA. Ends included, the CDR3 has 14 residues. Germline-derived CDR1 and CDR2 are SGDLS and YYNGEE. CDR3 residues: CASSVGGDAGELLL.

In its sample, this clonotype was seen many times. The genes are TRBV7-2 and TRBJ1-3; D is undetermined. Trimming stripped 4 bases from V and 4 bases from J, with 5 bases between. Germline assignment: CDR1 SGHTA and CDR2 FQGNSA. The CDR3 length is 12 residues. DNA for the CDR3: TGTGCCAGCAGCTCCTACGGAAACACCATATATTTT. This sequence encodes CASSSYGNTIYF.

This clonotype has at least ten counts. J is TRBJ1-1 and V is TRBV27; 10 bases fit TRBD1. CDR1 and CDR2 (germline): MNHEY, SMNVEV (reference sequence). CDR3 length: 16 residues. V lost 8 bases to trimming and J lost 1 base; unmatched junction nucleotides: 10. The CDR3 nucleotides read TGTGCCAGCGGAACCTTCGACAGGGGGCGGAACACTGAAGCTTTCTTT. Translating gives CASGTFDRGRNTEAFF.

This clonotype was counted ten times or more. The rearrangement joins TRBV28 to TRBJ2-2, with D possibly matching TRBD1 (5 bases). CDR1 and CDR2 from the germline V gene are MDHEN and SYDVKM. Deletions cut 6 bases from V and 0 bases from J, with 11 bases between. The CDR3 has 15 amino acids. The CDR3 DNA follows: TGTGCCAGCAGCGGTCAGGGCGCGAACACCGGGGAGCTGTTTTTT. This translates into CASSGQGANTGELFF.

Ten or more counts support this clonotype. This rearrangement joins TRBV7-3 to TRBJ1-1; the D is unclear. Germline V gene sequence: CDR1 SGHTA, CDR2 FQGTGA. The V end was cut by 8 bases, the J end by 8 bases, with 15 bases between. The CDR3 is made up of 12 amino acids. The CDR3 is CASEGVSSEAFF. CDR3 nucleotide sequence: TGTGCCAGCGAGGGTGTCAGTAGCGAAGCTTTCTTT. The complete variable domain, with remaining parts taken from reference TRBV7-3 and TRBJ1-1, reads GAGVSQTPSNKVTEKGKYVELRCDPISGHTALYWYRQSLGQGPEFLIYFQGTGAADDSGLPNDRFFAVRPEGSVSTLKIQRTERGDSAVYLCASEGVSSEAFFGQGTRLTVV.

The rearrangement uses TRBV9 and TRBJ1-6, with 11 bases fitting TRBD1. The CDR3 covers 15 residues. Germline V gene sequence: CDR1 SGDLS, CDR2 YYNGEE. The ends lost 6 bases at V and 9 bases at J; junction bases unmatched: 8. In DNA form, the CDR3 reads TGTGCCAGCACCGCATCCGGGACAGGGGGTTCACCCCTCCACTTT. It is translated as CASTASGTGGSPLHF.

This clonotype showed up many times. The V gene is TRBV5-6, the J gene TRBJ2-7; D gene ambiguous. From germline, CDR1 is SGHDT and CDR2 YYEEEE. The CDR3 spans 13 residues. The V gene lost 1 base and the J gene lost 4 bases, with 9 bases spanning the gap. CDR3 amino acids: CASSLLSDYEQYF. The CDR3 DNA is TGTGCCAGCAGCTTGCTAAGCGATTACGAGCAGTACTTC. The variable domain in full, completed from reference TRBV5-6 and TRBJ2-7, reads DAGVTQSPTHLIKTRGQQVTLRCSPKSGHDTVSWYQQALGQGPQFIFQYYEEEERQRGNFPDRFSGHQFPNYSSELNVNALLLGDSALYLCASSLLSDYEQYFGPGTRLTVT.

This clonotype was recorded at least ten times. V and J are TRBV20-1 and TRBJ1-2; tentative D call: TRBD1 (6 bases). The germline V gene has CDR1 DFQATT and CDR2 SNEGSKA (reference sequence). The CDR3 consists of 12 residues. The ends were cut back, 3 bases at V and 8 bases at J, with 13 bases in the middle. The CDR3 loop is CSASRRGQGYTF. The CDR3 nucleotides read TGCAGTGCTAGTCGTAGGGGACAAGGCTACACCTTC.

This clonotype came up many times. The V gene is TRBV7-9, the J gene TRBJ2-5; TRBD2 agrees at 14 bases. V dropped 5 bases and J dropped 3; count of bases not matched to a gene: 5. The CDR3 contains 16 residues. Germline V CDR1 and CDR2: SEHNR, FQNEAQ (reference sequence). The CDR3 region is CASSLPGLAGEETQYF. Written as DNA, the CDR3 is TGTGCCAGCAGCCTTCCGGGACTAGCGGGAGAAGAGACCCAGTACTTC.

The sample holds many counts of this clonotype. The chain combines TRBV2 with TRBJ1-2; perhaps TRBD1 as D (5 bases). V lost 9 bases, J lost 0 bases, and 20 bases lay in between. The CDR3 has 16 residues. Germline lookup yields CDR1 SNHLY and CDR2 FYNNEI. The CDR3 DNA reads as TGTGCCAGGCCTCCGGGGGACGACGGCCCTAACTATGGCTACACCTTC. Translation gives CARPPGDDGPNYGYTF.

This clonotype appeared a few times. This chain connects TRBV11-1 to TRBJ1-1, with D unresolved. The germline gives CDR1 SGHAT, CDR2 FQDESV (reference sequence). V gave up 6 bases and J gave up 1 base, with 21 bases separating them. This CDR3 comprises 17 residues. The CDR3 DNA reads as TGTGCCAGCAGTCCCCGCCTTGGTGGTACGGGGAACACTGAAGCTTTCTTT. The encoded protein is CASSPRLGGTGNTEAFF. The entire variable domain, with the rest obtained from reference TRBV11-1 and TRBJ1-1, is as follows: EAEVAQSPRYKITEKSQAVAFWCDPISGHATLYWYRQILGQGPELLVQFQDESVVDDSQLPKDRFSAERLKGVDSTLKIQPAELGDSAMYLCASSPRLGGTGNTEAFFGQGTRLTVV.

This clonotype was seen repeatedly, ten times or more. The rearrangement uses TRBV19 and TRBJ1-2; TRBD1 agrees at 7 bases. V was pared by 8 bases and J by 6 bases, with 6 bases of the junction left unmatched. Germline V gives CDR1 LNHDA, CDR2 SQIVND (reference sequence). The CDR3 is made up of 12 amino acids. The CDR3 DNA reads as TGTGCCAGTGGAGACAGGGTAGATGGCTACACCTTC. Residues: CASGDRVDGYTF.

This clonotype was counted ten times or more. The gene calls are TRBV20-1 and TRBJ1-1; TRBD1 aligns across 7 bases. The trim removed 5 bases at V and 1 base at J, leaving 4 bases unmatched. CDR1 and CDR2 from the germline V gene are DFQATT and SNEGSKA (reference sequence). This CDR3 is 13 amino acids long. The CDR3 loop is CSAAQGGNTEAFF. In nucleotides, the CDR3 is TGCAGTGCTGCCCAGGGGGGGAACACTGAAGCTTTCTTT.

This clonotype has only a few counts. Because the CDR3 is missing its conserved closing phenylalanine or tryptophan, this is likely a read error. The chain employs TRBV12-3 or TRBV12-4 and TRBJ1-1; D perhaps matches TRBD1 (5 bases). The CDR3 is made up of 12 amino acids. The CDR3 sequence: CTSAGLGTEAFV. In nucleotides, the CDR3 is TGTACCTCCGCAGGGTTGGGCACTGAAGCTTTCGTT.

In its sample, this clonotype was seen many times. V and J are TRBV20-1 and TRBJ2-5; 9 bases align to TRBD1. This CDR3 spans 12 amino acids. Germline V gene data show CDR1 as DFQATT and CDR2 as SNEGSKA (reference sequence). V lost 4 bases and J lost 5; bases outside the gene matches: 2. CDR3 in DNA: TGCAGTGCTAAGACAGGGGGGGAGACCCAGTACTTC. It is translated as CSAKTGGETQYF.